These 13 T cell receptor beta chains came from one sample sequenced in a study of blood T cell repertoires in COVID-19. Method: immunoSEQ multiplex PCR; TCRdb's copy keeps in-frame clones and lacks some. The data show 73,000 or so clones, around 67% seen once. The sample comprised peripheral blood. Receptors originate from a man aged 55 to 70 with acute or convalescent COVID-19.

The chain links TRBV20-1 to TRBJ2-1, with 7 nucleotides matching TRBD2. In germline, CDR1 is DFQATT, CDR2 SNEGSKA (reference sequence). The CDR3 has 11 residues. Trimming at V came to 6 bases and at J to 8 bases, leaving 4 bases not matched to a gene. The CDR3 reads CSAPGGDEQFF. The CDR3 DNA sequence: TGCAGTGCGCCTGGGGGGGATGAGCAGTTCTTC.

This clone was counted a single time. The chain is built from TRBV24-1 and TRBJ2-3; possible D gene TRBD2, 6 bases. Germline V CDR1 and CDR2: KGHDR, SFDVKD. The CDR3 spans 14 residues. Trimming took off 2 bases at V and 4 bases at J, with 9 bases between the two ends. The CDR3 region is CATSDSREADTQYF. The CDR3 DNA is TGTGCCACCAGTGATTCGAGGGAGGCAGATACGCAGTATTTT.

In this sample, this clone turned up a few times. This sequence joins TRBV9 and TRBJ2-7; D unresolved. Germline V gene sequence: CDR1 SGDLS, CDR2 YYNGEE. The CDR3 has 14 residues. Trimming cost V 0 bases and J 2 bases, with 9 bases left between them. CDR3 amino acids: CASSVDLQTYEQYF. The CDR3 bases are TGTGCCAGCAGCGTAGACCTCCAGACCTACGAGCAGTACTTC.

This sequence joins TRBV28 and TRBJ1-1; D is ambiguous. The V end lost 8 bases, the J end lost 4 bases, and 14 bases lay between the germline ends. Germline CDR1 is MDHEN and CDR2 is SYDVKM. The CDR3 length is 13 residues. Here the CDR3 reads CASCRAEGTEAFF. The CDR3, as DNA: TGTGCCAGCTGCCGCGCGGAGGGCACTGAAGCTTTCTTT.

The chain has TRBV2 and TRBJ2-3; D possibly corresponds to TRBD1 (6 bases). CDR3 length equals 13 residues. V was trimmed by 6 bases and J by 6 bases, leaving 13 bases between them. Germline V gene data show CDR1 as SNHLY and CDR2 as FYNNEI. CDR3 nucleotide sequence: TGTGCCAGCAGACAGGGAATTGGTGATACGCAGTATTTT. It yields the protein CASRQGIGDTQYF.

The J gene is TRBJ2-5, the V gene TRBV9, with 7 bases matching TRBD2. CDR1 is SGDLS and CDR2 is YYNGEE in the germline V gene. CDR3 length: 16 residues. With V trimmed by 1 base and J by 5 bases, 11 bases remained unmatched. CDR3 sequence (DNA): TGTGCCAGCAGCGTATCGCTAGCGGTCGAGGGGGAGACCCAGTACTTC. The encoded protein is CASSVSLAVEGETQYF.

This clone was recorded at least ten times. The rearrangement links TRBV27 to TRBJ2-1; perhaps TRBD2 as D (5 bases). V was trimmed by 7 bases and J by 6 bases, leaving 16 bases between them. This CDR3 is built from 14 residues. CDR1 and CDR2 from the germline V gene are MNHEY and SMNVEV (reference sequence). The CDR3 region is CASKLGVESNEQFF. DNA of the CDR3: TGTGCCAGCAAACTGGGAGTAGAGTCCAATGAGCAGTTCTTC.

V and J are TRBV28 and TRBJ2-2; tentative D call: TRBD1 (6 bases). Germline CDR1 and CDR2: MDHEN and SYDVKM. V was shortened by 8 bases and J by 4 bases, with 14 bases between the two germline ends. The CDR3 length is 14 residues. The CDR3 loop reads CASHPTGSTGELFF. The CDR3 DNA is TGTGCCAGCCACCCAACAGGGTCCACCGGGGAGCTGTTTTTT.

The gene calls are TRBV9 and TRBJ2-1, with D perhaps TRBD2 (6 bases). Germline CDR1 and CDR2: SGDLS and YYNGEE. This CDR3 has 15 residues. Trimming took off 6 bases at V and 0 bases at J, with 13 bases between the two ends. CDR3 DNA: TGTGCCAGCAACCGGGACTCGAGCTCCTACAATGAGCAGTTCTTC. Translated: CASNRDSSSYNEQFF.

The V gene is TRBV5-1, the J gene TRBJ1-5, with D perhaps TRBD1 (5 bases). Germline CDR1 SGHRS, CDR2 YFSETQ. The CDR3 sequence is 14 residues long. V lost 4 bases, J lost 5 bases, and 13 bases lay in between. This CDR3 reads CASSPAQGDQPQHF. DNA for the CDR3: TGCGCCAGCAGCCCGGCCCAGGGCGATCAGCCCCAGCATTTT.

The chain employs TRBV5-1 and TRBJ2-2, with D possibly TRBD1 on 6 matching bases. CDR3 length: 17 amino acids. Germline V gene data show CDR1 as SGHRS and CDR2 as YFSETQ. V was cut by 3 bases and J by 4 bases, with 19 bases left in between. The CDR3 sequence: CASSYEFRQDGTGELFF. DNA of the CDR3: TGCGCCAGCAGCTACGAATTCAGACAGGACGGCACCGGGGAGCTGTTTTTT. Together with reference TRBV5-1 and TRBJ2-2, the CDR3 gives the full variable domain: KAGVTQTPRYLIKTRGQQVTLSCSPISGHRSVSWYQQTPGQGLQFLFEYFSETQRNKGNFPGRFSGRQFSNSRSEMNVSTLELGDSALYLCASSYEFRQDGTGELFFGEGSRLTVL.

The chain employs TRBV28 and TRBJ2-7; 7 bases line up with TRBD1. Trimming removed 6 bases from V and 0 bases from J; junction bases left unmatched: 11. There are 16 residues in the CDR3. Germline CDR1 MDHEN, CDR2 SYDVKM. The CDR3 loop is CASRRPGTASSYEQYF. Written as DNA, the CDR3 is TGTGCCAGCAGAAGGCCCGGGACAGCGAGCTCCTACGAGCAGTACTTC.

The chain joins TRBV20-1 to TRBJ2-3; D call uncertain. The CDR3 runs to 14 residues. Germline loops: CDR1 DFQATT, CDR2 SNEGSKA (reference sequence). The V end was cut by 3 bases, the J end by 2 bases, with 12 bases between. The CDR3 region has the DNA TGCAGTGCTAGTGAACGGGTCAACACAGATACGCAGTATTTT. Its translation is CSASERVNTDTQYF.